This T cell receptor beta chain was recovered during a study of blood T cell repertoires in COVID-19. Here immunoSEQ multiplex PCR was the method, and the copy in TCRdb shows in-frame clones only, minus some. This table has about 350,000 clones, around 87% appearing once. The V end lost 1 base, the J end lost 3 bases, and 15 bases lay between the germline ends. Per germline, CDR1 SQVTM and CDR2 ANQGSEA. The CDR3 consists of 15 residues. This receptor was identified in a woman aged 45-59 years with COVID-19, enrolled during active disease. The J gene is TRBJ1-2, the V gene TRBV29-1; perhaps TRBD1 as D (6 bases). Sequenced: peripheral blood. DNA of the CDR3: TGCAGCGTTGAAGGGGGTGAGGCAGGGGACTATGGCTACACCTTC. Residues: CSVEGGEAGDYGYTF.